The 11 T cell receptor beta chains below all came from one sample that was sequenced in a study of T cells expressing NK-cell markers. TCRdb re-called the 5' RACE reads; every CDR3 protein appears as one record, without DNA. This sample's clone table lists 450,000 to 600,000 distinct CDR3 sequences. Material for sequencing was blood T cells: a sorted CD56 or NKG2C T cell subset, CD4+ or CD8+ T cells, or bulk PBMC T cells (not recorded which). The origin of the receptors is a man in his late teens or twenties in good health.

This chain links TRBV3-1 with TRBJ2-2; the TRBD2 assignment by TCRdb is unverifiable without DNA. Germline values: CDR1 LGHDT, CDR2 YNNKEL (reference sequence). The CDR3 is 20 residues long. The CDR3 sequence is CASSQEYRLAGRKNTGELFF.

The genes are TRBV4-1 and TRBJ2-5. This CDR3 region has 15 residues. The V gene's germline CDR1 is MGHRA and CDR2 YSYEKL. CDR3: CASSQVRTAQETQYF.

CDR3 sequence: CATSRAGTQGEKLFF. The V and J genes are TRBV15 and TRBJ1-4; absent DNA, TCRdb's TRBD1 call cannot be checked. Germline V gene lookup returns CDR1 LNHNV and CDR2 YYDKDF (reference sequence). The CDR3 length is 15 residues.

V gene TRBV20-1 combines with J gene TRBJ2-7; absent DNA, TCRdb's TRBD1 call cannot be checked. Per germline, CDR1 DFQATT and CDR2 SNEGSKA (reference sequence). This CDR3 region has 15 residues. This chain's CDR3 is CSANTLRGTDYEQYF.

The chain recombines TRBV29-1 with TRBJ2-5; the TCRdb call, TRBD2, lacks DNA for checking. The germline CDR1 and CDR2 sequences are SQVTM and ANQGSEA. This CDR3 spans 16 amino acids. The CDR3 spells CSVESGSGGVQETQYF.

The chain uses TRBV5-1 and TRBJ2-3; the TCRdb call, TRBD2, lacks DNA for checking. This CDR3 spans 14 amino acids. The germline V gene has CDR1 SGHRS and CDR2 YFSETQ. This chain's CDR3 is CASSLVLAGDTQYF. Filled out from reference TRBV5-1 and TRBJ2-3, the complete variable domain reads KAGVTQTPRYLIKTRGQQVTLSCSPISGHRSVSWYQQTPGQGLQFLFEYFSETQRNKGNFPGRFSGRQFSNSRSEMNVSTLELGDSALYLCASSLVLAGDTQYFGPGTRLTVL.

This sequence joins TRBV12-3 or TRBV12-4 and TRBJ2-2; the D call of TRBD2 rests on TCRdb alone, since no DNA is present to check it. This CDR3 spans 16 amino acids. The CDR3 spells CASSSRRAGNTGELFF.

The J gene is TRBJ2-3, the V gene TRBV5-5. The germline CDR1 and CDR2 sequences are SGHKS and YYEKEE (reference sequence). The CDR3 sequence is 13 residues long. The CDR3: CASSLSSGDTQYF.

The V gene is TRBV5-1, the J gene TRBJ1-2; TCRdb gives TRBD1 as the D gene, but with no DNA this cannot be confirmed. CDR3 size: 15 residues. CDR1 and CDR2 from the germline V gene are SGHRS and YFSETQ. The CDR3 sequence is CASSSSGTGSHGYTF.

The chain joins TRBV29-1 to TRBJ2-1; with no DNA, the TCRdb D assignment of TRBD2 cannot be verified. The CDR3 has 14 amino acids. Germline loops: CDR1 SQVTM, CDR2 ANQGSEA. The CDR3 loop is CSVESSGSVYEQFF.

The chain has TRBV5-1 and TRBJ2-3; TCRdb selects TRBD2, and the lack of DNA leaves this call unchecked. The germline V gene encodes CDR1 SGHRS and CDR2 YFSETQ. This CDR3 has 14 residues. The CDR3: CASRAEGRTDTQYF.